This TCR beta chain was obtained from a study of T cells in women clearing cervical HPV infection. About the study: Cases: HPV16-related CIN3 or worse on histology, 2 invasive cancers. Case blood drawn at lesion detection; control blood after infection cleared.

Concerning this clone: The CDR3 goes on 3 residues after the read ends, and that part is filled in from the germline J gene.

Using immunoSEQ multiplex PCR, the repertoire was profiled, and TCRdb retains in-frame clones only, with some absent. In total, the table holds about 22,000 clones. V lost 3 bases to trimming and J lost 2 bases, with 7 bases between them. The length of the CDR3 is 13 residues. Germline CDR1 is GTSNPN and CDR2 is SVGIG (reference sequence). MY09/MY11 PCR detected cervical HPV DNA; dot-blot assigned genotypes. The TCR comes from a woman between 18 and 75 years old with a cervical HPV16 infection that either progressed to CIN3+ or cleared (not recorded which). The material sequenced was blood buffy coat. The chain has TRBV30 and TRBJ2-2; the D is unclear. The sequenced CDR3 bases are TGTGCCTGGAGCCCCCCTAACACCGGGGAG. This translates into CAWSPPNTGE. The entire CDR3 protein reads CAWSPPNTGELFF.